One and the same sample provided the 31 T cell receptor beta chains below, sequenced in a study of T cell responses to AZD1222 COVID-19 vaccine. Sequencing was performed with immunoSEQ multiplex PCR; in TCRdb, only in-frame clones are kept and a portion is missing. The sample lists approximately 150,000 clones, roughly 87% occurring once. Source: peripheral blood, taken on day 0 of AZD1222 vaccination. The receptor source for this set is an adult in good health.

This clone was observed once. The rearrangement joins TRBV15 to TRBJ1-3; D not resolved. This CDR3 has 15 residues. Trimming left V 0 bases short and J 1 base short, with 7 bases between. Per germline, CDR1 LNHNV and CDR2 YYDKDF (reference sequence). CDR3: CATSREGRSGNTIYF. CDR3 DNA sequence: TGTGCCACCAGCAGAGAGGGGAGATCTGGAAACACCATATATTTT.

The V call is TRBV5-6, the J call TRBJ1-4; no reliable D call. V lost 1 base and J lost 7, with 8 bases in between. The CDR3 length is 13 residues. Per germline, CDR1 SGHDT and CDR2 YYEEEE. The CDR3 nucleotides read TGTGCCAGCAGCTTGTCATGGGGTGAAAAACTGTTTTTT. As protein: CASSLSWGEKLFF.

J is TRBJ1-6 and V is TRBV7-3; TRBD1 matches at 7 bases. This CDR3 is built from 16 residues. With V trimmed by 3 bases and J by 3 bases, 5 bases remained unmatched. Per the germline V gene, CDR1 is SGHTA and CDR2 is FQGTGA. The CDR3, as DNA: TGTGCCAGCAGCTTGATTAGACAGGGCTATAATTCACCCCTCCACTTT. As protein: CASSLIRQGYNSPLHF.

This chain links TRBV11-3 with TRBJ2-7; 13 positions match TRBD2. This CDR3 has 18 residues. V lost 2 bases to trimming and J lost 0 bases; unmatched junction nucleotides: 7. Germline loops: CDR1 SGHNT, CDR2 YENEEA. This chain's CDR3 is CASSLRLAGGPSSYEQYF. The CDR3 DNA reads TGTGCCAGCAGCTTAAGACTAGCGGGAGGACCAAGCTCCTACGAGCAGTACTTC.

The CDR3 sequence: CASTSLGPEGYEQYF. The CDR3 DNA reads TGTGCCAGCACCAGCTTGGGGCCAGAAGGCTACGAGCAGTACTTC. The chain links TRBV28 to TRBJ2-7; a weak D match, TRBD1 (5 bases). V was clipped by 7 bases and J by 3 bases, with 19 bases between them. Germline loops: CDR1 MDHEN, CDR2 SYDVKM. The CDR3 is made up of 15 amino acids.

This sequence joins TRBV11-2 and TRBJ2-3, with D possibly matching TRBD1 (5 bases). V lost 3 bases and J lost 5, with 12 bases in between. This CDR3 is 14 amino acids long. CDR1 SGHAT and CDR2 FQNNGV come from the germline V gene. CDR3 in amino acids: CASSFGRVGDTQYF. The CDR3 DNA reads TGTGCCAGCAGCTTTGGCAGGGTGGGAGATACGCAGTATTTT. Full variable domain (remainder filled in from reference TRBV11-2 and TRBJ2-3): EAGVAQSPRYKIIEKRQSVAFWCNPISGHATLYWYQQILGQGPKLLIQFQNNGVVDDSQLPKDRFSAERLKGVDSTLKIQPAKLEDSAVYLCASSFGRVGDTQYFGPGTRLTVL.

The V gene is TRBV6-2 or TRBV6-3, the J gene TRBJ2-3; the D is unclear. The CDR3 length is 13 residues. Germline CDR1 is MNHEY and CDR2 is SVGEGT. V lost 4 bases and J lost 4, with 9 bases in between. CDR3 DNA: TGTGCCAGCAGTTTTCTCGAGGCAGATACGCAGTATTTT. Its protein product is CASSFLEADTQYF.

DNA for the CDR3: TGTGCCAGCTCACCACTAGACTTGTATGGCTACACCTTC. Protein sequence: CASSPLDLYGYTF. J is TRBJ1-2 and V is TRBV18; D not certain. Trimming took 1 base from V and 5 from J, leaving 8 bases between them. The germline V gene encodes CDR1 KGHSH and CDR2 LQKENI. The CDR3 covers 13 residues.

This sequence joins TRBV27 and TRBJ2-5; tentative D call: TRBD2 (6 bases). The germline V gene has CDR1 MNHEY and CDR2 SMNVEV (reference sequence). V lost 2 bases and J lost 5, with 12 bases in between. There are 14 residues in the CDR3. CDR3 DNA sequence: TGTGCCAGCAGTTTAATTCGGGCGGGGGAGACCCAGTACTTC. This translates into CASSLIRAGETQYF.

V gene TRBV3-1 (or the pseudogene TRBV3-2) combines with J gene TRBJ2-2; 10 positions agree with TRBD1. Germline V CDR1 and CDR2: LGHDT, YNNKEL (reference sequence). This CDR3 region has 15 residues. V lost 6 bases, J lost 7 bases, and 8 bases stayed unmatched. In DNA, the CDR3 is TGTGCCAGCAGTCATTGGGACAGGGGAAGCGGGGAGCTGTTTTTT. It is translated as CASSHWDRGSGELFF.

This chain links TRBV28 with TRBJ2-5, with 13 bases fitting TRBD2. The CDR3 contains 17 residues. Germline V gives CDR1 MDHEN, CDR2 SYDVKM. V shed 5 bases and J 4 bases; nucleotides not matched to a gene: 10. The CDR3 protein is CASSPPWRLAGGETQYF. The CDR3 DNA sequence: TGTGCCAGCAGTCCACCCTGGAGACTAGCGGGAGGAGAGACCCAGTACTTC.

The chain carries TRBV6-5 and TRBJ2-7, with D uncertain. Germline CDR1 is MNHEY and CDR2 is SVGAGI. The V and J ends lost 2 bases and 3 bases respectively, with 11 bases between them. The length of the CDR3 is 14 residues. The CDR3 DNA reads TGTGCCAGCAGTTACGATGCTGGGGTCTACGAGCAGTACTTC. Amino acid sequence: CASSYDAGVYEQYF.

The CDR3 loop reads CASSPLLEGEQYF. The CDR3 DNA is TGTGCCAGCAGCCCCCTCTTAGAAGGCGAGCAGTACTTC. The chain carries TRBV14 and TRBJ2-7; D not certain. Germline CDR1 reads SGHDN; CDR2 reads FVKESK. V was trimmed by 4 bases and J by 6 bases, leaving 13 bases between them. The CDR3 totals 13 residues.

The V call is TRBV5-1, the J call TRBJ2-5; D might be TRBD2 (6 bases). CDR1 is SGHRS, CDR2 YFSETQ, per germline. The CDR3 length is 15 residues. The germline V and J ends were trimmed by 0 bases and 2 bases, with 11 bases remaining between them. CDR3 residues: CASSLAATRQETQYF. As DNA, the CDR3 is TGCGCCAGCAGCTTGGCTGCGACTAGACAAGAGACCCAGTACTTC.

A single count supports this clone. The V and J genes are TRBV6-2 or TRBV6-3 and TRBJ1-5, with a tentative D call TRBD1 (6 bases). This CDR3 comprises 14 residues. Trimming removed 5 bases at V and 0 bases at J, with 8 bases between. Germline CDR1 and CDR2: MNHEY and SVGEGT. CDR3 sequence: CASSRTVSNQPQHF. CDR3 DNA: TGTGCCAGCAGTCGGACAGTTAGCAATCAGCCCCAGCATTTT.

The J gene is TRBJ2-7, the V gene TRBV7-2, with a tentative D call TRBD2 (6 bases). Trimming left V 5 bases short and J 4 bases short, with 21 bases between. The CDR3 length is 16 residues. The germline CDR1 and CDR2 sequences are SGHTA and FQGNSA. The CDR3 spells CASSPIGGGTGYEQYF. The CDR3 DNA reads as TGTGCCAGCAGCCCGATAGGTGGCGGGACTGGATACGAGCAGTACTTC.

This clone was recorded once. V is TRBV11-2 and J is TRBJ1-1; maybe TRBD1 (6 bases). Germline V gives CDR1 SGHAT, CDR2 FQNNGV. Trimming removed 6 bases at V and 2 bases at J, with 16 bases between. The CDR3 contains 15 residues. CDR3 DNA sequence: TGTGCCAGCAGGGTAGGCAGGGGATTTAACACTGAAGCTTTCTTT. This encodes CASRVGRGFNTEAFF.

The genes are TRBV20-1 and TRBJ1-1; D call uncertain. The V gene's germline CDR1 is DFQATT and CDR2 SNEGSKA (reference sequence). Between the trimmed V and J ends, which lost 4 bases and 0 bases, there was a span of 12 bases. CDR3 length: 14 residues. The CDR3 region has the DNA TGCAGTGCTATTGAGGGCACCATGAACACTGAAGCTTTCTTT. Translating gives CSAIEGTMNTEAFF.

The rearrangement links TRBV24-1 to TRBJ2-2; D not resolved. CDR1 KGHDR and CDR2 SFDVKD come from the germline V gene. There are 15 residues in the CDR3. V was cut by 7 bases and J by 0 bases, with 11 bases left in between. This CDR3 is CATRWRHTNTGELFF. CDR3 sequence (DNA): TGTGCCACCAGGTGGAGACACACGAACACCGGGGAGCTGTTTTTT.

This chain connects TRBV28 to TRBJ1-6; 7 bases fit TRBD1. The CDR3 consists of 16 residues. J was trimmed by 7 bases and V by 6 bases; bases with no gene match: 12. Germline CDR1 and CDR2: MDHEN and SYDVKM. CDR3 in amino acids: CASSLQGWAKNSPLHF. For the CDR3, the DNA is TGTGCCAGCAGCTTACAGGGGTGGGCAAAAAATTCACCCCTCCACTTT. Variable domain in full (rest from reference TRBV28 and TRBJ1-6): DVKVTQSSRYLVKRTGEKVFLECVQDMDHENMFWYRQDPGLGLRLIYFSYDVKMKEKGDIPEGYSVSREKKERFSLILESASTNQTSMYLCASSLQGWAKNSPLHFGNGTRLTVT.

The V call is TRBV20-1, the J call TRBJ2-2; D possibly corresponds to TRBD2 (7 bases). CDR1 DFQATT and CDR2 SNEGSKA come from the germline V gene (reference sequence). Trimming removed 3 bases at V and 10 bases at J, with 21 bases between. This CDR3 region has 15 residues. The CDR3 DNA reads as TGCAGTGCTAGTTGGGGGGGCTTCGGCCGCGAGGAGCTGTTTTTT. Translation gives CSASWGGFGREELFF.

This chain uses TRBV12-1 with TRBJ2-1; TRBD2, the table's D call, lacks a check against the DNA. TRBV12-1 is a pseudogene. CDR3 length: 15 residues. CDR3 sequence (DNA): TGTGCCAGCAGGGGACACGGGACTACGGGGGATGAGCAGTTCTTC. This translates into CASRGHGTTGDEQFF.

The rearrangement joins TRBV2 to TRBJ2-1; TRBD1 is a possible D gene (6 bases). Per the germline V gene, CDR1 is SNHLY and CDR2 is FYNNEI. This CDR3 comprises 14 residues. The germline V and J ends were trimmed by 5 bases and 4 bases, with 12 bases remaining between them. CDR3 sequence (DNA): TGTGCCAGCAGTTACCAGGGGATTTACAATGAGCAGTTCTTC. It translates to CASSYQGIYNEQFF.

The V gene is TRBV23-1, the J gene TRBJ1-4; possibly TRBD1 for D (5 bases). TRBV23-1 falls under the ORF class, with uncertain function. This CDR3 contains 15 residues. V lost 7 bases to trimming and J lost 2 bases, with 14 bases between them. The CDR3 protein is CASNQGAGTNEKLFF. In DNA, the CDR3 is TGCGCCAGCAATCAGGGTGCGGGGACTAATGAAAAACTGTTTTTT.

In its sample, this clone was seen once. J is TRBJ1-5 and V is TRBV4-1; maybe TRBD1 (6 bases). The germline V gene encodes CDR1 MGHRA and CDR2 YSYEKL. V lost 1 base, J lost 6 bases, and 10 bases lay in between. The CDR3 extends over 14 amino acids. The CDR3 spells CASSQVGGRQPQHF. Written as DNA, the CDR3 is TGCGCCAGCAGCCAAGTCGGGGGGCGTCAGCCCCAGCATTTT.

J is TRBJ1-1 and V is TRBV2; possible D gene TRBD1, 5 bases. This CDR3 has 14 amino acids. Trimming removed 2 bases from V and 5 bases from J, with 12 bases in between. CDR1 and CDR2 from the germline V gene are SNHLY and FYNNEI. CDR3 DNA: TGTGCCAGCAGTGAAACAAGGAGGGGAACTGAAGCTTTCTTT. It specifies CASSETRRGTEAFF.

The gene calls are TRBV6-5 and TRBJ2-2, with D uncertain. This CDR3 is built from 15 residues. CDR1 is MNHEY and CDR2 is SVGAGI in the germline V gene. The V gene lost 0 bases and the J gene lost 5 bases, with 10 bases spanning the gap. The CDR3 DNA reads as TGTGCCAGCAGTTACTCGGGGTCCTGGACCGGGGAGCTGTTTTTT. Protein: CASSYSGSWTGELFF.

In the case of this clone: Other DNA sequences in this sample translate to the same CDR3. CDR3 sequence reads: CASSLSLNTEAFF. The CDR3, as DNA: TGTGCCAGCAGCTTAAGCCTGAACACTGAAGCTTTCTTT. V usage is TRBV7-9 and J usage is TRBJ1-1; D unclear. CDR3 length: 13 residues. The germline V and J ends were trimmed by 2 bases and 0 bases, with 4 bases remaining between them. Germline lookup yields CDR1 SEHNR and CDR2 FQNEAQ (reference sequence).

In this sample, this clone turned up once. CDR3 nucleotide sequence: TGCGCCAGCAGGCCGGGAGTTCGCGAGACCCAGTACTTC. The encoded protein is CASRPGVRETQYF. V usage is TRBV5-1 and J usage is TRBJ2-5; possible D gene TRBD2, 6 bases. Germline V lookup: CDR1 SGHRS, CDR2 YFSETQ. The CDR3 consists of 13 residues. V was pared by 5 bases and J by 5 bases, with 13 bases between.

The chain links TRBV12-3 or TRBV12-4 to TRBJ1-1; perhaps TRBD1 as D (5 bases). This CDR3 is built from 13 residues. V lost 1 base and J lost 10, with 13 bases in between. The CDR3: CASSLEGTLAAFF. For the CDR3, the DNA is TGTGCCAGCAGTTTAGAAGGGACCCTGGCAGCTTTCTTT.

This clone was counted once. This rearrangement joins TRBV19 to TRBJ2-1, with D perhaps matching TRBD1 or TRBD2 (5 bases each). The CDR3 runs 15 residues. Trimming took 9 bases from V and 3 from J, leaving 18 bases between them. Germline CDR1 LNHDA, CDR2 SQIVND (reference sequence). CDR3 in DNA: TGTGCCAGCCGGACGGGGCCCTCCTACTACAATGAGCAGTTCTTC. Amino acids: CASRTGPSYYNEQFF.